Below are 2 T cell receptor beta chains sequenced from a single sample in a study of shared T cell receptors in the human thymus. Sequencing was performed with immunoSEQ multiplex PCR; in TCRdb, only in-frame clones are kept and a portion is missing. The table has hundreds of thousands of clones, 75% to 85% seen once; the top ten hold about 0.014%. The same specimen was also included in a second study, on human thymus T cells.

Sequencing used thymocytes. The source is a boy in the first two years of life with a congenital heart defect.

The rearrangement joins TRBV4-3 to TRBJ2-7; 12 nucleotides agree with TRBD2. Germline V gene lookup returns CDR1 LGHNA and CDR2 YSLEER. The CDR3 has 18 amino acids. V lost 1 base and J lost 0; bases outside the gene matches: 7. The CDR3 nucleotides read TGCGCCAGCAGCCAAGGTACTAGCGGGAGGCCCCTCTCCTACGAGCAGTACTTC. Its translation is CASSQGTSGRPLSYEQYF.

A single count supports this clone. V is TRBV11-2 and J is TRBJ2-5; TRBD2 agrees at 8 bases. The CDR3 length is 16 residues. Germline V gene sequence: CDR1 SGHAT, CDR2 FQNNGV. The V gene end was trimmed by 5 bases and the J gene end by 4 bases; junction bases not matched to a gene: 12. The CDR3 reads CASSLTYLSGRETQYF. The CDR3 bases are TGTGCCAGCAGCCTTACATACCTAAGCGGGAGAGAGACCCAGTACTTC.